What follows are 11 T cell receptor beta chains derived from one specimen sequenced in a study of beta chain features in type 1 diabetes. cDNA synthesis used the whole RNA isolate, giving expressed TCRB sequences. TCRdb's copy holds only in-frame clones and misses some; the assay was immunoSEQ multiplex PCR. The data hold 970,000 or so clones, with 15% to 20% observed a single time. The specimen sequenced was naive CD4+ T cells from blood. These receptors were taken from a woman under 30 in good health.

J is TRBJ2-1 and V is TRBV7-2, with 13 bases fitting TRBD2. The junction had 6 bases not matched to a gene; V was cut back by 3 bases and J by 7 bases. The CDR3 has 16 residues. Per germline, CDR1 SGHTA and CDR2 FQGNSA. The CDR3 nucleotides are TGTGCCAGCAGCTTCGTCGGGACTAGCGGGACAAATGAGCAGTTCTTC. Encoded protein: CASSFVGTSGTNEQFF.

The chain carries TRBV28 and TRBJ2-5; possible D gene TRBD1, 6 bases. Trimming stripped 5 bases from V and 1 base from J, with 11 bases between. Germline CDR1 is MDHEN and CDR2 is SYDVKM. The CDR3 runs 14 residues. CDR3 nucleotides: TGTGCCAGCAGTAGAGAGGACAGCCAAGAGACCCAGTACTTC. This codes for CASSREDSQETQYF.

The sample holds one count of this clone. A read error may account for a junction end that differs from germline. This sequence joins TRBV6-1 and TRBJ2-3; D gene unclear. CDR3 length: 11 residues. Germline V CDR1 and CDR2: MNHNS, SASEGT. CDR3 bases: TGTGCCAGCGGTGACCAGGATACGCAGTATTTT. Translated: CASGDQDTQYF.

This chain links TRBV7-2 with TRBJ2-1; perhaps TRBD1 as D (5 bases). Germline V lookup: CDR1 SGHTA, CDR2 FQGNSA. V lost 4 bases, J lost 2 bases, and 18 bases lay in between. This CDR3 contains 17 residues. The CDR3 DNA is TGTGCCAGCAGCTCTCGGGTAGTGGGGCCTACCTACAATGAGCAGTTCTTC. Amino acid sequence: CASSSRVVGPTYNEQFF.

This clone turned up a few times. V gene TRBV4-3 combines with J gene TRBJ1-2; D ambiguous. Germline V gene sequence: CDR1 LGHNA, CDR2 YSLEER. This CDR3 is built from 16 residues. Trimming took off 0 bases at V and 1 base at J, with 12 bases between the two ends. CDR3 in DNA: TGCGCCAGCAGCCAAGAACGCCAAGTAATTAACTATGGCTACACCTTC. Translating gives CASSQERQVINYGYTF.

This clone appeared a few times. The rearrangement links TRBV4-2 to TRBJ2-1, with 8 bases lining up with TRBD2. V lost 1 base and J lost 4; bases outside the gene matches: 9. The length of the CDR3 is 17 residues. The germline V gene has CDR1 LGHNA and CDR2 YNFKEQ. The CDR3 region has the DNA TGTGCCAGCAGCCAAGCTACAAGCGGGAGAGTTTACAATGAGCAGTTCTTC. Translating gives CASSQATSGRVYNEQFF.

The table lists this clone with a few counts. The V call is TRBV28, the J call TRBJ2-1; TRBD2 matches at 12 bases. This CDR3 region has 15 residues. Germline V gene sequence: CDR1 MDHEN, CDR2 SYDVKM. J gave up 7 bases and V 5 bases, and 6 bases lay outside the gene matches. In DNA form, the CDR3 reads TGTGCCAGCAGTCCCGCCGGGACTAGCGGGAATGAGCAGTTCTTC. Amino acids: CASSPAGTSGNEQFF.

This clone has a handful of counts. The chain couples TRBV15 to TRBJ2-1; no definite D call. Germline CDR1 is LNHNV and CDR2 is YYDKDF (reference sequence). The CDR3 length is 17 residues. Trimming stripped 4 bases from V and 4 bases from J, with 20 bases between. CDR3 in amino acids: CATSIVPNFRRYNEQFF. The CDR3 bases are TGTGCCACCAGCATAGTTCCCAATTTTAGACGGTACAATGAGCAGTTCTTC.

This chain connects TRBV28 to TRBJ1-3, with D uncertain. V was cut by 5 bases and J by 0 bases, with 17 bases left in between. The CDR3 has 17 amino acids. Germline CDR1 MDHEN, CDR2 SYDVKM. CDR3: CASSLSLLHVSGNTIYF. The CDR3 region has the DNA TGTGCCAGCAGTCTTTCCCTCTTACACGTCTCTGGAAACACCATATATTTT.

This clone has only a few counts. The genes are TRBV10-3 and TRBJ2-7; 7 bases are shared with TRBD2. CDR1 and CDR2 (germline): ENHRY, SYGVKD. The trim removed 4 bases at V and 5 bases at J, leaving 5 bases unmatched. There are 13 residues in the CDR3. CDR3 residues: CAISVEGRDEQYF. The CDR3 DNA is TGTGCCATCAGTGTAGAAGGGAGGGACGAGCAGTACTTC.

The CDR3 region is CAISAPLAGVEGEQYF. Written as DNA, the CDR3 is TGTGCCATCAGTGCTCCACTAGCGGGCGTGGAAGGTGAGCAGTACTTC. The chain couples TRBV10-3 to TRBJ2-7, with TRBD2 matching 9 bases. The germline V gene has CDR1 ENHRY and CDR2 SYGVKD. CDR3 size: 16 residues. The V gene end was trimmed by 4 bases and the J gene end by 7 bases; junction bases not matched to a gene: 14.